Sequencing of this TCR beta chain was carried out in a study of cytomegalovirus exposure and HLA in healthy donors. Notes on the study in general: Published work reported that the classifier diagnosed cytomegalovirus status with high specificity and sensitivity. Rare TCR sequences dominated, though some public TCRs recurred in many donors. The study listed about 150 cytomegalovirus-associated TCR beta chains.

Sequencing was performed with immunoSEQ multiplex PCR; in TCRdb, only in-frame clones are kept and a portion is missing. The sample lists 190,000 or so clones, approximately 83% seen once, with 2.5% to 3.5% in the top ten. About this clone itself: Its antigen is as yet unknown.

The receptor's source is a woman between 18 and 30 years old in good health and CMV-seropositive. Source material: PBMCs.

In nucleotides, the CDR3 is TGTGCCAGCAGCCGGACCCAGGGAATCCGTCATTCACCCCTCCACTTT. Protein: CASSRTQGIRHSPLHF. V is TRBV14 and J is TRBJ1-6, with D tentatively TRBD1 (5 bases). CDR3 length equals 16 residues. From germline, CDR1 is SGHDN and CDR2 FVKESK. V lost 4 bases, J lost 8 bases, and 18 bases lay in between.